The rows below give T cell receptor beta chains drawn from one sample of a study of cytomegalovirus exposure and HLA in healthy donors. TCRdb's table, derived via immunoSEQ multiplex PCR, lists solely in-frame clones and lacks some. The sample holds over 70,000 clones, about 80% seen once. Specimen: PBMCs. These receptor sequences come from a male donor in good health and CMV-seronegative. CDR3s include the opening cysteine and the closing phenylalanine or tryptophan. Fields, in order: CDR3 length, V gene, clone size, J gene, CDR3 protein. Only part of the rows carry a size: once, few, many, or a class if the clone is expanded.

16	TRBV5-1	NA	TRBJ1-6	CASSGGIRDTHSPLHF
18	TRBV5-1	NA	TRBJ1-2	CASSSIPEIAGAYYGYTF
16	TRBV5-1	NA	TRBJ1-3	CASSLEPRRPGNTIYF
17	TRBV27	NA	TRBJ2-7	CASSLLFVAGFPYEQYF
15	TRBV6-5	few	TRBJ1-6	CASSAWGERSSPLHF
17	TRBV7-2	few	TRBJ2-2	CASLLSQGLVASGELFF
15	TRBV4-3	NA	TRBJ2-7	CASSQDKRSSYEQYF
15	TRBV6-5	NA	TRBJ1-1	CASSYRARDIAEAFF
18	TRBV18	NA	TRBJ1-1	CASSTDLPGQGANTEAFF
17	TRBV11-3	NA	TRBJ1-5	CAIRGGGRLGSNQPQHF
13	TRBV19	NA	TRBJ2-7	CASRGGRQDEQYF
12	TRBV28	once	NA	CASTRQGHEQYF
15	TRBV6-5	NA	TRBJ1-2	CASRADRTANYGYTF
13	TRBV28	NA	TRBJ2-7	CASGTRGGDEQYF
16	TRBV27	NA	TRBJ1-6	CASTNGQGSIHSPLHF
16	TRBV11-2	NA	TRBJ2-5	CASSSDLTGNAETQYF
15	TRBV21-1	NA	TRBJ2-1	CASNRTGTARYEQFF
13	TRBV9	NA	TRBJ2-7	CASSVPGGYEQYF
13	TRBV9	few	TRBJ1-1	CASSPYGTGETFF
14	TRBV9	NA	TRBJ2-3	CASSVREPTDTQYF
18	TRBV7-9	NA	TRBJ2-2	CASSSLIGRGGNTGELFF
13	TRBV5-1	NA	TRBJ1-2	CASSLEVDGWYTF
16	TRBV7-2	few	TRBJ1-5	CASSPDAGFDNQPQHF
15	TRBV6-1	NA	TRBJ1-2	CASSEGGGTSYGYTF
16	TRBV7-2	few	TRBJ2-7	CASSLEIPAGGGEQYF
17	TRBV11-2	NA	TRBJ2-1	CASSVRTSGGLYNEQFF
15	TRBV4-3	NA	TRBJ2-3	CASSHGGAYTDTQYF
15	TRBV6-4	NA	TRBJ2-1	CASSDSTLSYNEQFF
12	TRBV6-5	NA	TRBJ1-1	CASSYSGTKAFF
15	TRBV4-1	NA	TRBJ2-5	CASSQEGLAQETQYF
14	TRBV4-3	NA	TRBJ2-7	CASSQGEGRYEQYF
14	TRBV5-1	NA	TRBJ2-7	CASSFGTGSHEQYF
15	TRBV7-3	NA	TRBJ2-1	CASSFSGGSYNEQFF
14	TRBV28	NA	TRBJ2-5	CASSDRGREETQYF
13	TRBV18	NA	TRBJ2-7	CASSFGAGAGQYF
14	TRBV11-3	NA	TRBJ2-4	CASSSEGDKNIQYF
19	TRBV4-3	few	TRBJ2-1	CASRLAGGDIKSSYNEQFF
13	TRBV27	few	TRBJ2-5	CASSPPRGETQYF
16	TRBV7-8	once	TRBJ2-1	CASSLLIAGGFNEQFF
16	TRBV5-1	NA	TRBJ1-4	CASSLEGAGAFEKLFF
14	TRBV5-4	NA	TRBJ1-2	CASLGLTLGEGYTF
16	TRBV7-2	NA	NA	CASSLTGREKIYEQYF
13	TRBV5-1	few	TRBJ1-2	CASSLEADYGYTF
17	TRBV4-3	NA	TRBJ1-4	CASSQDPGQGGYEKLFF
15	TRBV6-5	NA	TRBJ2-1	CASSYRMGAEGRWFF
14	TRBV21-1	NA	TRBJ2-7	CASELAGGLYEQYF
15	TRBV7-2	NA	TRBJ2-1	CASSLRSSGVGEQFF
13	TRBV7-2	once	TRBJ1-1	CASSPQGNTEAFF
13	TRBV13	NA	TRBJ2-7	CASSPREGHEQYF
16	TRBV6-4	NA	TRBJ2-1	CASSDSGTSGSDEQFF